This T cell receptor beta chain stems from a study of radiotherapy plus CTLA-4 blockade in lung cancer. The table came from immunoSEQ multiplex PCR; TCRdb's copy has only in-frame clones and leaves some out. Here the sample spans about 25,000 clones, about three quarters being singletons. The CDR3 is made up of 15 amino acids. Per the germline V gene, CDR1 is MNHEY and CDR2 is SMNVEV (reference sequence). V dropped 5 bases and J dropped 8 bases, with 18 bases sitting between them. This clonotype originated in a human donor with non-small cell lung cancer who had stable disease on radiotherapy plus ipilimumab. The sequencing used peripheral blood, collected from a patient treated with radiotherapy plus ipilimumab. The chain uses TRBV27 and TRBJ1-4, with a tentative D call TRBD1 (6 bases). CDR3: CASSPSWGAREKLFF. The CDR3 DNA reads as TGTGCCAGCAGTCCGAGTTGGGGGGCAAGAGAAAAACTGTTTTTT.